This T cell receptor beta chain was sequenced for a study of blood T cell repertoires in COVID-19. Study details: Acute-phase and convalescent COVID-19 samples originated in the United States, Italy and Spain. T cells, B-cell-depleted T cells, or PBMCs supplied cDNA or gDNA.

CDR1 KGHSH and CDR2 LQKENI come from the germline V gene. The V gene end was trimmed by 3 bases and the J gene end by 5 bases; junction bases not matched to a gene: 0. The CDR3 totals 13 residues. In the source study's methods: Cell counts per sample came from amplifying reference gene primers. Data came from immunoSEQ multiplex PCR; TCRdb stores just in-frame clones and leaves some out. D and trimming come from the DNA, and the V and J calls and clone size come from that table. The sample yields 95,000 or so clones, about 89% seen once. The origin of this receptor is a woman in her 70s with acute or convalescent COVID-19. What was sequenced was peripheral blood. V usage is TRBV18 and J usage is TRBJ1-4, with TRBD1 identical over 7 bases. CDR3 nucleotide sequence: TGTGCCAGCTCACCGGACAGGAATGAAAAACTGTTTTTT. Protein: CASSPDRNEKLFF.